This TCR beta chain was identified in a study of cytomegalovirus exposure and HLA in healthy donors. Points from the study as a whole: TCR beta sequences reportedly predicted the HLA-A and HLA-B alleles of most subjects accurately. Later on, an analysis found that several of the most significant clusters appeared to be linked to common viral pathogens, which included parvovirus B19.

This clone was detected a few times. Its antigen is as yet unknown. PCR used 60 Vbeta primers and 13 Jbeta primers. In the authors' workflow: Later analysis identified 88 million or so unique TCR beta chains, some 10 million shared. Using immunoSEQ multiplex PCR, the repertoire was profiled, and TCRdb retains in-frame clones only, with some absent. That table gives V, J and clone size, and the DNA gave D and trimming. The repertoire holds some 190,000 clones, with roughly 83% as singletons. Each donor was nominally healthy when sampled (though unrecorded immune exposures were likely). Germline trimming cut 4 bases from V and 1 base from J; bases unmatched to any gene: 3. The CDR3 has 13 amino acids. Germline CDR1 is SQVTM and CDR2 is ANQGSEA.

The V and J genes are TRBV29-1 and TRBJ1-1; 7 bases agree with TRBD1. Sequences were obtained from PBMCs. This clonotype originated in a boy younger than 10 in good health and CMV-seronegative. This CDR3 reads CSVAGTENTEAFF. DNA of the CDR3: TGCAGCGTTGCAGGGACAGAGAACACTGAAGCTTTCTTT.